These T cell receptor beta chains were read from a single sample in a study of T cell repertoires in cytomegalovirus infection. TCRdb re-called the reads through MiXCR, storing one row per CDR3 protein. The repertoire holds 680,000 or so distinct CDR3 sequences, with about 40% as singletons. The specimen was PBMCs. These receptors were taken from a human donor in good health (CMV status not recorded). Some clones in this sample may be carry-over from other donors' samples. The CDR3 runs from the conserved cysteine through the conserved F or W. The order of the fields is CDR3 DNA, CDR3 protein, D gene, clone size, J gene, V gene. D genes are given only for firm matches. The listing skips clone size in some rows; elsewhere it reads once, few, many or a size class.

CDR3 DNA: TGTGCCAGCAGCGTAACTCTAGCGGGAGAACCCGAGCAGTACTTC
CDR3 protein: CASSVTLAGEPEQYF
D gene: TRBD2
clone size: -
J gene: TRBJ2-7
V gene: TRBV9

CDR3 DNA: TGTGCCAGCAGCCCAGATCAGGTTAGGACCACTGAAGCTTTCTTT
CDR3 protein: CASSPDQVRTTEAFF
D gene: -
clone size: many
J gene: TRBJ1-1
V gene: TRBV7-2

CDR3 DNA: TGTGCCAGCAGCTACGGACCGCCACGAGGGGAAAAACTGTTTTTT
CDR3 protein: CASSYGPPRGEKLFF
D gene: -
clone size: -
J gene: TRBJ1-4
V gene: TRBV14

CDR3 DNA: TGTGCCACCAGTTCTCGCCAGACCTACGAGCAGTACTTC
CDR3 protein: CATSSRQTYEQYF
D gene: -
clone size: few
J gene: TRBJ2-7
V gene: TRBV24-1

CDR3 DNA: TGTGCCAGCAGTTACATGTCAGGGGGCGCGCGGAACACTGAAGCTTTCTTT
CDR3 protein: CASSYMSGGARNTEAFF
D gene: TRBD1
clone size: few
J gene: TRBJ1-1
V gene: TRBV6-6

CDR3 DNA: TGTGCCAGCAGTGCTCGGACAGATACGCAGTATTTT
CDR3 protein: CASSARTDTQYF
D gene: -
clone size: -
J gene: TRBJ2-3
V gene: TRBV6-1

CDR3 DNA: TGTGCCAGTACCTTGACCGGGACAGTTTATGGCTACACCTTC
CDR3 protein: CASTLTGTVYGYTF
D gene: TRBD1
clone size: once
J gene: TRBJ1-2
V gene: TRBV19

CDR3 DNA: TGTGCCACAGGAGACTATAGCAATCAGCCCCAGCATTTT
CDR3 protein: CATGDYSNQPQHF
D gene: -
clone size: -
J gene: TRBJ1-5
V gene: TRBV28

CDR3 DNA: TGTGACAGCAGTTTAGCTCGGGCGCGGGTCCGCTACACCTTC
CDR3 protein: CDSSLARARVRYTF
D gene: -
clone size: -
J gene: TRBJ1-2
V gene: TRBV28

CDR3 DNA: TGCGCCAGCAGCCAATGGGGAAAAGAGACCCAGTACTTC
CDR3 protein: CASSQWGKETQYF
D gene: -
clone size: -
J gene: TRBJ2-5
V gene: TRBV4-1

CDR3 DNA: TGTGCCAGCAGCCGTCAGGCTGCAACTAATGAAAAACTGTTTTTT
CDR3 protein: CASSRQAATNEKLFF
D gene: -
clone size: many
J gene: TRBJ1-4
V gene: TRBV7-2

CDR3 DNA: TGTGCCATCAGGGTAGCGGGAGGGCCAGGCGAGCAGTACTTC
CDR3 protein: CAIRVAGGPGEQYF
D gene: TRBD2
clone size: few
J gene: TRBJ2-7
V gene: TRBV10-3

CDR3 DNA: TGTGCCAGCAGTACGGGACAGGGCTGGGGCCAGCCCCAGCATTTT
CDR3 protein: CASSTGQGWGQPQHF
D gene: TRBD1
clone size: -
J gene: TRBJ1-5
V gene: TRBV25-1

CDR3 DNA: TGTGCCAGCAGTCCCCTTATCGCGACAGGGGAGACGGATACAGATACGCAGTATTTT
CDR3 protein: CASSPLIATGETDTDTQYF
D gene: TRBD1
clone size: -
J gene: TRBJ2-3
V gene: TRBV28

CDR3 DNA: TGTGCCAGCACCCTGGTCGGGAGTCTTGATGAGCAGTTCTTC
CDR3 protein: CASTLVGSLDEQFF
D gene: -
clone size: -
J gene: TRBJ2-1
V gene: TRBV28

CDR3 DNA: TGTGCCAGCAGCTCGCTGGCTAGGTGGACAGGGACAAACACCGGGGAGCTGTTTTTT
CDR3 protein: CASSSLARWTGTNTGELFF
D gene: TRBD1
clone size: -
J gene: TRBJ2-2
V gene: TRBV7-2

CDR3 DNA: TGTGCCAGCAGTGAAAGGGGTTCTCCAAGCTCCTATAATTCACCCCTCCACTTT
CDR3 protein: CASSERGSPSSYNSPLHF
D gene: -
clone size: few
J gene: TRBJ1-6
V gene: TRBV2

CDR3 DNA: TGTGCCAGCAGCTCCGGACACGTCAATTCACCCCTCCACTTT
CDR3 protein: CASSSGHVNSPLHF
D gene: -
clone size: -
J gene: TRBJ1-6
V gene: TRBV7-3